This T cell receptor beta chain was captured by sequencing in a study of CD8 T cells in Susac syndrome. RNA totalling about 0.45 to 1 ug underwent reverse transcription with random hexamers. TCRdb used MiXCR to reprocess the immunoSEQ multiplex PCR reads, holding one entry per CDR3 protein. Of around 170,000 distinct CDR3 sequences in the sample, 90% to 95% were seen once. The CDR3 extends over 16 amino acids. J was trimmed by 5 bases and V by 2 bases; bases with no gene match: 7. Germline-derived CDR1 and CDR2 are MNHEY and SVGAGI. The chain has TRBV6-5 and TRBJ2-5; TRBD1 agrees at 11 bases. The sequence derives from a human donor in good health. Source material: CD4+ T cells from PBMCs. CDR3 sequence: CASSYAQGQGGETQYF. The CDR3 coding sequence is TGTGCCAGCAGTTACGCCCAGGGACAGGGGGGTGAGACCCAGTACTTC.